This T cell receptor (beta chain) was obtained from a study of PD-1 blockade in mismatch repair-deficient tumors. Study observations and caveats: Rapid post-treatment expansion, then contraction, generally preceding radiologic response, marked tumor-resident clones.

Sequencing was performed with immunoSEQ multiplex PCR; in TCRdb, only in-frame clones are kept and a portion is missing. The sample has under 95,000 clones, 81% seen once. In the case of this clone: The antigen remains unidentified.

The germline gives CDR1 LGHNA, CDR2 YSLEER. The V end lost 2 bases, the J end lost 4 bases, and 6 bases lay between the germline ends. The CDR3 is 12 amino acids. The clonotype comes from an adult with mismatch repair-deficient cancer. This chain joins TRBV4-3 and TRBJ2-7; D ambiguous. Sequencing used peripheral blood, obtained 12 weeks after starting pembrolizumab. The CDR3 coding sequence is TGCGCCAGCAGCCAACCTAATTACGAGCAGTACTTC. Amino acid sequence: CASSQPNYEQYF.